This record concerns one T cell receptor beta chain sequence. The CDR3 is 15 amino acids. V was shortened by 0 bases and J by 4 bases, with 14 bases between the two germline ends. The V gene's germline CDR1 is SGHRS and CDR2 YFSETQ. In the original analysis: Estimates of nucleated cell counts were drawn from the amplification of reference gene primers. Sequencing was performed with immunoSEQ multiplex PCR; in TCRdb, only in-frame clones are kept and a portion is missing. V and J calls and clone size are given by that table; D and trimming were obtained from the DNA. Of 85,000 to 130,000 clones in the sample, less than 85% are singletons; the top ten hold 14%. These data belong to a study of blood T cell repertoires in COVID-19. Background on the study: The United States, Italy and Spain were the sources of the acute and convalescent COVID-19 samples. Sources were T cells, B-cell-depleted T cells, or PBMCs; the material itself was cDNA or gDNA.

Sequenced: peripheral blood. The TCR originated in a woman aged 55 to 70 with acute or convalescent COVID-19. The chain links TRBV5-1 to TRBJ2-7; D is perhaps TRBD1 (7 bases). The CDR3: CASSLDWRGQYEQYF. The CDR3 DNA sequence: TGCGCCAGCAGCTTGGATTGGAGGGGGCAATACGAGCAGTACTTC.